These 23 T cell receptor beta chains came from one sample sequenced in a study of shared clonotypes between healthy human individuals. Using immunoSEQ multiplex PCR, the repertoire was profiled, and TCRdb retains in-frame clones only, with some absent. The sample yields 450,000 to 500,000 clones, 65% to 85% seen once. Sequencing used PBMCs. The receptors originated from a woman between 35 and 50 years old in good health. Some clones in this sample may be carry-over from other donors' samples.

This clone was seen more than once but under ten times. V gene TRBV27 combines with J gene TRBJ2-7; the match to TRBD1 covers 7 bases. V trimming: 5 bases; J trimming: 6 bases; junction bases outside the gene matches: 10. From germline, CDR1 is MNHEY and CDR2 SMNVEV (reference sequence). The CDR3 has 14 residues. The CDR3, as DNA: TGTGCCAGCAGTGTAGACAGGGAAGTGATCGAGCAGTACTTC. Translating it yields CASSVDREVIEQYF.

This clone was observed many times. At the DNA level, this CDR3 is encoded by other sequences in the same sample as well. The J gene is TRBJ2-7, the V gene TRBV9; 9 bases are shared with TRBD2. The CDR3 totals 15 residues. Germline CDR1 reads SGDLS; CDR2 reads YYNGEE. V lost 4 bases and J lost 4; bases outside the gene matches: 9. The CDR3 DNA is TGTGCCAGCAGCCTCGGCCCAGCGGGAGGATACGAGCAGTACTTC. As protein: CASSLGPAGGYEQYF. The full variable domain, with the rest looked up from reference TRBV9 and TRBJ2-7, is DSGVTQTPKHLITATGQRVTLRCSPRSGDLSVYWYQQSLDQGLQFLIQYYNGEERAKGNILERFSAQQFPDLHSELNLSSLELGDSALYFCASSLGPAGGYEQYFGPGTRLTVT.

Here the CDR3 reads CASTVAGPNYEQYF. The CDR3 DNA sequence: TGTGCCAGCACCGTAGCGGGCCCCAACTACGAGCAGTACTTC. V usage is TRBV28 and J usage is TRBJ2-7, with 7 bases fitting TRBD2. After removal of 7 bases from V and 3 bases from J, the junction contained 9 bases not matched to a gene. Germline V gene data show CDR1 as MDHEN and CDR2 as SYDVKM. The CDR3 length is 14 residues.

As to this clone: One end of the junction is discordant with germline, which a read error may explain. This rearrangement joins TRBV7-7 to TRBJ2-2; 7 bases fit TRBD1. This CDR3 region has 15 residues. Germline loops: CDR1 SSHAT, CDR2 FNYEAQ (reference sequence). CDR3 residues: CASSLGAGGSGELFF. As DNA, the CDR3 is TGTGCTAGCAGCTTAGGGGCAGGGGGATCCGGGGAGCTGTTTTTT.

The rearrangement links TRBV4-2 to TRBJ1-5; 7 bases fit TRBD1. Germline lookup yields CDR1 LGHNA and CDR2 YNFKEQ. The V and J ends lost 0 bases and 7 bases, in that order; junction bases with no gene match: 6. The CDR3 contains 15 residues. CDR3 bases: TGTGCCAGCAGCCAAGATACGGCAGGGGGACAGCCCCAGCATTTT. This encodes CASSQDTAGGQPQHF.

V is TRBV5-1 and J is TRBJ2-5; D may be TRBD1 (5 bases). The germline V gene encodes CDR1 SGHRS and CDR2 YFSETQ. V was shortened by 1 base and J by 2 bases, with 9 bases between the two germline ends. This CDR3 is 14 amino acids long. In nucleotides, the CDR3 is TGCGCCAGCAGCTTGTGGCAGGGTCAAGAGACCCAGTACTTC. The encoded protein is CASSLWQGQETQYF.

DNA for the CDR3: TGTGCCAGCAGCCATAGCGGAACCACAGATACGCAGTATTTT. Protein: CASSHSGTTDTQYF. The chain recombines TRBV11-2 with TRBJ2-3; weak D call: TRBD2 (6 bases). Trimming pared 5 bases from V and 2 bases from J, leaving 11 bases between. Germline V CDR1 and CDR2: SGHAT, FQNNGV. There are 14 residues in the CDR3.

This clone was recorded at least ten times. This CDR3 reads CASSLGGAGTEAFF. CDR3 sequence (DNA): TGCGCCAGCAGCTTGGGAGGGGCTGGCACTGAAGCTTTCTTT. This chain joins TRBV5-1 and TRBJ1-1, with D possibly TRBD1 on 5 matching bases. Trimming took 0 bases from V and 4 from J, leaving 10 bases between them. This CDR3 is built from 14 residues. Germline V gene data show CDR1 as SGHRS and CDR2 as YFSETQ.

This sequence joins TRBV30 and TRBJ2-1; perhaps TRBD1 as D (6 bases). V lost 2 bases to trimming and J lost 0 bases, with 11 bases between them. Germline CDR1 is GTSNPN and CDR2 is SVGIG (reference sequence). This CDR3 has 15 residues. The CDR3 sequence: CAWSHGRGSYNEQFF. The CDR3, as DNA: TGTGCCTGGAGTCACGGCAGGGGCTCCTACAATGAGCAGTTCTTC. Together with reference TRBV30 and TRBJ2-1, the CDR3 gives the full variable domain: SQTIHQWPATLVQPVGSPLSLECTVEGTSNPNLYWYRQAAGRGLQLLFYSVGIGQISSEVPQNLSASRPQDRQFILSSKKLLLSDSGFYLCAWSHGRGSYNEQFFGPGTRLTVL.

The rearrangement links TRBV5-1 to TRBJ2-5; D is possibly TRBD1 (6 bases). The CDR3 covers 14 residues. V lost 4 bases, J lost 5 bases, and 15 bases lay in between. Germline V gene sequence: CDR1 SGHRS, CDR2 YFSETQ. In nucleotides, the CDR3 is TGCGCCAGCAGCGTGGAACAGGGTCGGGAGACCCAGTACTTC. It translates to CASSVEQGRETQYF. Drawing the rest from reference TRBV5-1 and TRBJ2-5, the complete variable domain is KAGVTQTPRYLIKTRGQQVTLSCSPISGHRSVSWYQQTPGQGLQFLFEYFSETQRNKGNFPGRFSGRQFSNSRSEMNVSTLELGDSALYLCASSVEQGRETQYFGPGTRLLVL.

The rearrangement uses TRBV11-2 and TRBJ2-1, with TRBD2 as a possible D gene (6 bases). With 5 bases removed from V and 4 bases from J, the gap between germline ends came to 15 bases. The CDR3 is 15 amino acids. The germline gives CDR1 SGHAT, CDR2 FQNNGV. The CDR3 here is CASSPYSGPYNEQFF. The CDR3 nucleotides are TGTGCCAGCAGCCCTTACAGCGGGCCTTACAATGAGCAGTTCTTC.

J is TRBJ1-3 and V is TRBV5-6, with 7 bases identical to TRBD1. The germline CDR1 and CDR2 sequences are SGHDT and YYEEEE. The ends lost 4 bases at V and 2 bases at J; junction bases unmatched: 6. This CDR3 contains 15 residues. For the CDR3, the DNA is TGTGCCAGCAGCGCGCAGGGGGTCGCTGGAAACACCATATATTTT. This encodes CASSAQGVAGNTIYF.

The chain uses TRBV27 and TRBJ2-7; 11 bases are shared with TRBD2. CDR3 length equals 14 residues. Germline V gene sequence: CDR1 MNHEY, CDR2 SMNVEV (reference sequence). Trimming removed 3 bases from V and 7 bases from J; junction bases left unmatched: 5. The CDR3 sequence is CASSFSGRAGEQYF. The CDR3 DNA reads TGTGCCAGCAGTTTTAGCGGGAGGGCCGGAGAGCAGTACTTC.

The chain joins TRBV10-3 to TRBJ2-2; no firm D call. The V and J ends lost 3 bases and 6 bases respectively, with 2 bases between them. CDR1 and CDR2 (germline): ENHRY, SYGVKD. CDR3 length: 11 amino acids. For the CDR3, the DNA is TGTGCCATCAGTGAATCCGGGGAGCTGTTTTTT. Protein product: CAISESGELFF.

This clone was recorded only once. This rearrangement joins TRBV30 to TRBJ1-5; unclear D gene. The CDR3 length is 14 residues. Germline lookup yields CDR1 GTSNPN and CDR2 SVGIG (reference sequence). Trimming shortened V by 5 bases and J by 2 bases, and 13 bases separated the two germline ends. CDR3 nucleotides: TGTGCCTGGCAGCCCTTAGAGGGCAATCAGCCCCAGCATTTT. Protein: CAWQPLEGNQPQHF.

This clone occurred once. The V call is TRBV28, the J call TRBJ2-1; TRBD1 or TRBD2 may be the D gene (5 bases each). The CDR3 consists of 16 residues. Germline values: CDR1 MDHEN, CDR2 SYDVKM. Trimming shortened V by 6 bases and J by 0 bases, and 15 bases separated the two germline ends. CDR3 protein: CASRTGAGGSYNEQFF. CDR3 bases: TGTGCCAGCAGAACCGGGGCCGGCGGCTCCTACAATGAGCAGTTCTTC.

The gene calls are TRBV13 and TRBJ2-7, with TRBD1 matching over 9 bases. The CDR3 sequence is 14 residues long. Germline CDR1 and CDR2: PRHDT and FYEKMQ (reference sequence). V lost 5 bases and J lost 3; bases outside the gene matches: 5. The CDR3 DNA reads TGTGCCAGCAGCGGGACAGGGTTTGGCTACGAGCAGTACTTC. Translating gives CASSGTGFGYEQYF.

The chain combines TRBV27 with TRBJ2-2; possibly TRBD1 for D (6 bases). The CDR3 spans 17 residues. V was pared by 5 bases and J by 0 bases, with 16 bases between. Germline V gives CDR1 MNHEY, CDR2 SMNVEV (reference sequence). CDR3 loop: CASSPIPDSANTGELFF. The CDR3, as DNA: TGTGCCAGCAGTCCTATCCCGGACAGCGCGAACACCGGGGAGCTGTTTTTT.

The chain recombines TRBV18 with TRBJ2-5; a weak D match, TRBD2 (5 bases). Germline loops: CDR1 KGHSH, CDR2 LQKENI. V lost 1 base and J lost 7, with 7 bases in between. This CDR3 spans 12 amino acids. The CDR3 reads CASSPLRGTQYF. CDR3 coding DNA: TGTGCCAGCTCACCACTTCGGGGGACCCAGTACTTC.

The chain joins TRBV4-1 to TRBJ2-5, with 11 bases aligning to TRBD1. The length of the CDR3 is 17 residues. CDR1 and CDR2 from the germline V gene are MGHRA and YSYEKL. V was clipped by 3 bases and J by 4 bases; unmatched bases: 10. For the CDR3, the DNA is TGCGCCAGCAGCCAGTACCTGAGGGACAGGGGGGGAGAGACCCAGTACTTC. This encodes CASSQYLRDRGGETQYF.

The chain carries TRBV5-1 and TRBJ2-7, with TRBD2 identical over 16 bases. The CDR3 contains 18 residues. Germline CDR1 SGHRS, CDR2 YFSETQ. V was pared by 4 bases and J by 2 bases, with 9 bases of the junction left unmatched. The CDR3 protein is CASSKGLAGGELAYEQYF. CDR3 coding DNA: TGCGCCAGCAGCAAGGGACTAGCGGGAGGGGAGTTGGCCTACGAGCAGTACTTC.

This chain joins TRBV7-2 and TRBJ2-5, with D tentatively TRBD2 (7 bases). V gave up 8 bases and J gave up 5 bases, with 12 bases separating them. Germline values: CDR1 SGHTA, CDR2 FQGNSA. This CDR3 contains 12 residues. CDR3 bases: TGTGCCAGCTGGGGGGGCGGGGAGACCCAGTACTTC. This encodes CASWGGGETQYF.

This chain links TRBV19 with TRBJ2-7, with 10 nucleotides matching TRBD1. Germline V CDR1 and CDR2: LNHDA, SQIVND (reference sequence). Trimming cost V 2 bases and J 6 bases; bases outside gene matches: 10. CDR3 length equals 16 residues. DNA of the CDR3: TGTGCCAGTAGTATAAGCCGAGGGACAGGGGACTCCGAGCAGTACTTC. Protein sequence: CASSISRGTGDSEQYF.